Sequencing of this T cell receptor (beta chain) was carried out in a study of blood T cell repertoires in COVID-19. Background on the study: Samples taken during acute and convalescent COVID-19 were collected in the United States, Italy and Spain. In each case, the material was cDNA or gDNA derived from T cells, B-cell-depleted T cells, or PBMCs.

In the original processing: The assay estimated nucleated cells by amplifying reference gene primers. Sequencing was performed with immunoSEQ multiplex PCR; in TCRdb, only in-frame clones are kept and a portion is missing. The V and J calls and the clone size are those of that table, but D and trimming were determined from the DNA. The sample yields fewer than 200,000 clones, around 89% seen once. The sample consisted of peripheral blood. This TCR was sampled from a man aged 55 to 70 with acute or convalescent COVID-19.

The CDR3 DNA sequence: TGTGCCAGCTCACCGCAGGGACTAGTGGGATCGAATGAGCAGTTCTTC. As protein: CASSPQGLVGSNEQFF. V and J are TRBV18 and TRBJ2-1; 8 bases line up with TRBD2. J lost 7 bases, V lost 3 bases, and 11 bases had no gene match. The CDR3 covers 16 residues. Per germline, CDR1 KGHSH and CDR2 LQKENI.